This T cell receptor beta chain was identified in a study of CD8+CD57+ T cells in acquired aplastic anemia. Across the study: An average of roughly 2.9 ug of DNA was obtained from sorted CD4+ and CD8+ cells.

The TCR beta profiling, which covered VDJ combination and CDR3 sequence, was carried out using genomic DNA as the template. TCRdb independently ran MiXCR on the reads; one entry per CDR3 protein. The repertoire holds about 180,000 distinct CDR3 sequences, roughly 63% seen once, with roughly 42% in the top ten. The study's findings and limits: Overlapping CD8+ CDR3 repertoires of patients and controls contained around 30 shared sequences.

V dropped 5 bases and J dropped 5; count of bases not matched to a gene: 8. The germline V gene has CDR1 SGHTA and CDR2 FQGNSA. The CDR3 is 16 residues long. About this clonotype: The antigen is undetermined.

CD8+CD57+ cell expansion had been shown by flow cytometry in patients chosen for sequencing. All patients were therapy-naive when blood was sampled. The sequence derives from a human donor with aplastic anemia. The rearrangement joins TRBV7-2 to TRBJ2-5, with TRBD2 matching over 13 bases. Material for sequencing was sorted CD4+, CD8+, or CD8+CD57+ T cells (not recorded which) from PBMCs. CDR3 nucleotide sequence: TGTGCCAGCAGCCTGACACTAGCGGGGGGGCGTGAGACCCAGTACTTC. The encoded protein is CASSLTLAGGRETQYF.